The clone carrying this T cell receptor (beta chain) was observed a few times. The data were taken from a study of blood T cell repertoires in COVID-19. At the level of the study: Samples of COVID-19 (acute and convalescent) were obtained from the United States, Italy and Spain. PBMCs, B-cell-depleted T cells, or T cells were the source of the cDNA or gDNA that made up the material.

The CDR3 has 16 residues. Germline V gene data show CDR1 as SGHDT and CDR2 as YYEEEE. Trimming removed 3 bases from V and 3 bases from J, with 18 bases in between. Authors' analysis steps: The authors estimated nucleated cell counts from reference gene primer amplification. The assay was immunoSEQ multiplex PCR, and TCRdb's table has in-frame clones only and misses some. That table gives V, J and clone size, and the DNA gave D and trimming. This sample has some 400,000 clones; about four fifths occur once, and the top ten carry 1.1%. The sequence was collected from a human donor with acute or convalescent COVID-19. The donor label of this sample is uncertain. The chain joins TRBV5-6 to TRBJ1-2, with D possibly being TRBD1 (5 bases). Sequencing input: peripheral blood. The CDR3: CASSSHGGGRDYGYTF. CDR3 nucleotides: TGTGCCAGCAGCTCCCACGGTGGGGGGAGAGACTATGGCTACACCTTC. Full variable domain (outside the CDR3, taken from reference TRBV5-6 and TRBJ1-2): DAGVTQSPTHLIKTRGQQVTLRCSPKSGHDTVSWYQQALGQGPQFIFQYYEEEERQRGNFPDRFSGHQFPNYSSELNVNALLLGDSALYLCASSSHGGGRDYGYTFGSGTRLTVV.